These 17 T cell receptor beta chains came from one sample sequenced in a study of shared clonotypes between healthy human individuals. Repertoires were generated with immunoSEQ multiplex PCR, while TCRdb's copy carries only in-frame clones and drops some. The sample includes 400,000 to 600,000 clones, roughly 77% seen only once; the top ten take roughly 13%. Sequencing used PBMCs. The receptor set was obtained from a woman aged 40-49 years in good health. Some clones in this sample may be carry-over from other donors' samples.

This CDR3 reads CASSLLRRDTDTQYF. The CDR3 DNA follows: TGCGCCAGCAGCCTACTGAGGCGGGACACAGATACGCAGTATTTT. This chain joins TRBV5-1 and TRBJ2-3; D possibly corresponds to TRBD2 (6 bases). CDR1 is SGHRS and CDR2 is YFSETQ in the germline V gene. This CDR3 spans 15 amino acids. V was trimmed by 4 bases and J by 2 bases, leaving 14 bases between them.

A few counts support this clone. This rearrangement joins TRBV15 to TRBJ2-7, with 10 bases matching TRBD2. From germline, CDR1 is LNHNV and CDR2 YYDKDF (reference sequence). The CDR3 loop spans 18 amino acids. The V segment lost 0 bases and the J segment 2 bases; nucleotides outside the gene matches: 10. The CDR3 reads CATSRDGGTSGMPYEQYF. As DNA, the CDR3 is TGTGCCACCAGCAGAGATGGGGGTACTAGCGGGATGCCCTACGAGCAGTACTTC.

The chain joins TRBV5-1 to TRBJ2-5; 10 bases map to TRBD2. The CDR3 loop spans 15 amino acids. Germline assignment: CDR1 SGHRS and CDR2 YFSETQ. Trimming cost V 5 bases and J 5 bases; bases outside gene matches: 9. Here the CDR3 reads CASSNGLAVMETQYF. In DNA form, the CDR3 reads TGCGCCAGCAGTAACGGACTAGCGGTCATGGAGACCCAGTACTTC.

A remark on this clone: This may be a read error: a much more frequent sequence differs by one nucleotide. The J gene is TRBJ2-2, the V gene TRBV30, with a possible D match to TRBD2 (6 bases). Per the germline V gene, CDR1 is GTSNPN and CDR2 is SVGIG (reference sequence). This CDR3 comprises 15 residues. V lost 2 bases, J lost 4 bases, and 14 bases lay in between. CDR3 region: CAWSRGGWATGELFF. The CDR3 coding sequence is TGTGCCTGGAGTCGCGGAGGGTGGGCCACCGGGGAGCTGTTTTTT. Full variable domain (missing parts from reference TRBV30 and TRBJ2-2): SQTIHQWPATLVQPVGSPLSLECTVEGTSNPNLYWYRQAAGRGLQLLFYSVGIGQISSEVPQNLSASRPQDRQFILSSKKLLLSDSGFYLCAWSRGGWATGELFFGEGSRLTVL.

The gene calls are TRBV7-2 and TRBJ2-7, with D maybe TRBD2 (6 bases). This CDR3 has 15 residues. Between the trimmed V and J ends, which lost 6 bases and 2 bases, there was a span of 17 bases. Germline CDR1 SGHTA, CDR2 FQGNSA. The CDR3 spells CASRGGGIPPYEQYF. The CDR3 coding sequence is TGTGCCAGCAGGGGCGGCGGGATACCCCCCTACGAGCAGTACTTC.

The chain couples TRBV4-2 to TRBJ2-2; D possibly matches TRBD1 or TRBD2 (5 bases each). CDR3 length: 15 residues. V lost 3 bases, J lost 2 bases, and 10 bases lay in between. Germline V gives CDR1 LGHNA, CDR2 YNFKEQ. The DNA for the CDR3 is TGTGCCAGCAGCCAGGGGACGGTTAACACCGGGGAGCTGTTTTTT. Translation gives CASSQGTVNTGELFF.

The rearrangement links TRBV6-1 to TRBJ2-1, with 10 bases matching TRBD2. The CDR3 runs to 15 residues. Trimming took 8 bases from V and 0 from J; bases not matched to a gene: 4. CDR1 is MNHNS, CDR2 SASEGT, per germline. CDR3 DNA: TGTGCCAGCGGGATAGCGGGAGGCTCCTACAATGAGCAGTTCTTC. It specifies CASGIAGGSYNEQFF.

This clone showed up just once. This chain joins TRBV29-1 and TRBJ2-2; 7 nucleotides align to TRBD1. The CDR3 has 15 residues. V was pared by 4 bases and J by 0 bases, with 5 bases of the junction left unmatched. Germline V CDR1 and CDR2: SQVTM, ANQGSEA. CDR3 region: CSVGTGYANTGELFF. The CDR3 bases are TGCAGCGTTGGGACAGGCTACGCGAACACCGGGGAGCTGTTTTTT.

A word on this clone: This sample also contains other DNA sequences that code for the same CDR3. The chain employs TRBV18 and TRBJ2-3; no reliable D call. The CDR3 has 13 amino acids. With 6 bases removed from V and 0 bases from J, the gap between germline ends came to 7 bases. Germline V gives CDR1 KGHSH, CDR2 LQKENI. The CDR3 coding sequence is TGTGCCAGCTCCCCAACTAGCACAGATACGCAGTATTTT. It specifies CASSPTSTDTQYF.

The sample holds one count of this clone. The CDR3 sequence: CASSLIPGGSYNEQFF. The CDR3, as DNA: TGTGCCAGCAGTTTAATCCCAGGGGGCTCCTACAATGAGCAGTTCTTC. The V gene is TRBV28, the J gene TRBJ2-1; 7 bases are a match to TRBD1. The CDR3 has 16 amino acids. Germline V gene data show CDR1 as MDHEN and CDR2 as SYDVKM. The junction had 4 bases not matched to a gene; V was cut back by 2 bases and J by 0 bases.

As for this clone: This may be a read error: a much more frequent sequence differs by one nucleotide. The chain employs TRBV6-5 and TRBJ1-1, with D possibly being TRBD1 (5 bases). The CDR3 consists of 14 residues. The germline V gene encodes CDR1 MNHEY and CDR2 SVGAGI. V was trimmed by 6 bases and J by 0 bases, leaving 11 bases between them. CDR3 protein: CASSPGTVNTEAFF. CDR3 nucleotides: TGTGCCAGCAGCCCCGGGACGGTGAACACTGAAGCTTTCTTT.

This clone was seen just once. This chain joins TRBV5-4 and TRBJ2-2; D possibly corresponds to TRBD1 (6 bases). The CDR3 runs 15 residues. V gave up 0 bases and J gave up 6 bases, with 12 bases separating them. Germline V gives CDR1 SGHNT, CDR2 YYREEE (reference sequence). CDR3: CASSLDPGDAGELFF. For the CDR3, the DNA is TGTGCCAGCAGCTTGGATCCAGGGGACGCCGGGGAGCTGTTTTTT.

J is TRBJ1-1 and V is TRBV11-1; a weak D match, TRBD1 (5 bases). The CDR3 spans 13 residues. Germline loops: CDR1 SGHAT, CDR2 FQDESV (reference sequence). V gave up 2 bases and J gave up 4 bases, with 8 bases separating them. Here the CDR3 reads CASSLLQGTEAFF. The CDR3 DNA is TGTGCCAGCAGCTTACTCCAGGGCACTGAAGCTTTCTTT.

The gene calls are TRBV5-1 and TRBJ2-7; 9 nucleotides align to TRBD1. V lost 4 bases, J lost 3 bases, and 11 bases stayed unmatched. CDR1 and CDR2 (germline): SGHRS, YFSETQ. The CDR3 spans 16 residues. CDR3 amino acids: CASSPNVQGASYEQYF. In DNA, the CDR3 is TGCGCCAGCAGCCCCAACGTACAGGGGGCCAGCTACGAGCAGTACTTC.

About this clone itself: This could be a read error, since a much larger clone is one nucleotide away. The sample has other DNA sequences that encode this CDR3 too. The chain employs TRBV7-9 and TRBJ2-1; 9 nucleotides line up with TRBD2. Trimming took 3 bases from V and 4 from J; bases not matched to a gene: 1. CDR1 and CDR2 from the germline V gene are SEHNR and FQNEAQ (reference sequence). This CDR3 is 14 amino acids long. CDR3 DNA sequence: TGTGCCAGCAGCTTTAGCGGGAGTTACAATGAGCAGTTCTTC. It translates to CASSFSGSYNEQFF.

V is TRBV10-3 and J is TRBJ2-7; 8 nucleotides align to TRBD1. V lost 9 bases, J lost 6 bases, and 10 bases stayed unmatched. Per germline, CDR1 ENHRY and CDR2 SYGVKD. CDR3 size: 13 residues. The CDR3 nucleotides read TGTGCCATTATGACAGGGGTAAATGGCGAGCAGTACTTC. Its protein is CAIMTGVNGEQYF.

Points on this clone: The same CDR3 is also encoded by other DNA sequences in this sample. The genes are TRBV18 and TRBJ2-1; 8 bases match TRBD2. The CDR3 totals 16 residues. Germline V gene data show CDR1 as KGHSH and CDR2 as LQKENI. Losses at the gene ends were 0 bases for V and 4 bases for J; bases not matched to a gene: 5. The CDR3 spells CASSPPGSGRYNEQFF. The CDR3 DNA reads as TGTGCCAGCTCACCACCGGGGAGCGGGAGATACAATGAGCAGTTCTTC.